The source of this T cell receptor beta chain is a study of cytomegalovirus exposure and HLA in healthy donors. This clone has just one count. Germline CDR1 reads SQVTM; CDR2 reads ANQGSEA. The CDR3 length is 11 residues. Trimming removed 8 bases at V and 3 bases at J, with 11 bases between. 13 Jbeta primers and 60 Vbeta primers were used for the PCR. Libraries were prepared by immunoSEQ multiplex PCR; TCRdb keeps only in-frame clonotypes and omits some of them. The sample has under 200,000 clones; about 85% are singletons. What was sequenced was PBMCs. The TCR originated in a male donor in good health and CMV-seropositive. The V and J genes are TRBV29-1 and TRBJ2-7, with a possible D match to TRBD2 (5 bases). The CDR3 here is CSHKSGYEQYF. CDR3 DNA: TGCAGCCACAAAAGCGGCTACGAGCAGTACTTC.